This is a list of T cell receptor beta chains from one sample in a study of T cell responses to AZD1222 COVID-19 vaccine. Measured with immunoSEQ multiplex PCR; TCRdb has only the in-frame clones, and not every one. In the table there are tens of thousands of clones, around nine tenths of which are singletons. Sequenced material: peripheral blood, taken 28 days after the second AZD1222 dose. The origin of the receptors is an adult who received the AZD1222 COVID-19 vaccine. Each CDR3 is given with its conserved first and last residue. Fields, in order: clone size, D gene, V gene, J gene, CDR3 protein, CDR3 DNA. A D gene is named only where the DNA matches it firmly. Expanded clones are given a class, and other clones once, few, many or no size at all.

few	NA	TRBV6-5	TRBJ2-7	CASSYSDSSYEQYF	TGTGCCAGCAGTTACTCGGACAGCTCCTACGAGCAGTACTTC
NA	NA	TRBV6-1	TRBJ1-3	CASSDIRSGNTIYF	TGTGCCAGCAGTGACATCCGCTCTGGAAACACCATATATTTT
NA	TRBD2	TRBV5-8	TRBJ2-3	CASSTGTSGIPSTDTQYF	TGTGCCAGCAGCACCGGGACTAGCGGGATCCCTAGCACAGATACGCAGTATTTT
NA	NA	TRBV6-2/TRBV6-3	TRBJ2-2	CASSYSGTDTGELFF	TGTGCCAGCAGTTACTCAGGGACGGACACCGGGGAGCTGTTTTTT
NA	TRBD1	TRBV7-9	TRBJ2-7	CASSHRDRVNEQYF	TGTGCCAGCAGCCACCGGGACAGGGTCAACGAGCAGTACTTC
NA	TRBD1	TRBV18	TRBJ1-2	CASSQGTPGQGNYGYTF	TGTGCCAGCTCACAGGGGACACCGGGACAGGGAAACTATGGCTACACCTTC
few	NA	TRBV11-2	TRBJ1-6	CASSFHATVGSYNSPLHF	TGTGCCAGCAGCTTCCACGCTACGGTAGGCTCCTATAATTCACCCCTCCACTTT
NA	TRBD1	TRBV18	TRBJ1-4	CASSPNRGADEKLFF	TGTGCCAGCTCACCTAACAGGGGCGCGGATGAAAAACTGTTTTTT
NA	NA	TRBV9	TRBJ1-1	CASSVGEQGTEAFF	TGTGCCAGCAGCGTAGGGGAGCAGGGCACTGAAGCTTTCTTT
NA	NA	TRBV3-1/TRBV3-2	TRBJ1-2	CASSPPVSGGAQGYTF	TGTGCCAGCAGCCCGCCCGTTTCTGGGGGGGCTCAGGGCTACACCTTC
NA	NA	TRBV7-9	TRBJ2-5	CASSLTGIAQETQYF	TGTGCCAGCAGCTTAACAGGGATCGCCCAAGAGACCCAGTACTTC
NA	NA	TRBV30	TRBJ1-1	CAWDPPGVGTEAFF	TGTGCCTGGGATCCGCCAGGGGTCGGCACTGAAGCTTTCTTT
NA	TRBD1	TRBV4-2	TRBJ2-7	CASSQMGQGYEQYF	TGTGCCAGCAGCCAAATGGGACAGGGGTACGAGCAGTACTTC
NA	NA	TRBV18	TRBJ2-2	CASSPVGVLSGELFF	TGTGCCAGCTCACCGGTGGGGGTGCTCTCCGGGGAGCTGTTTTTT
NA	NA	TRBV19	TRBJ2-7	CASSAGQDYEQYF	TGTGCCAGTAGTGCTGGACAAGACTACGAGCAGTACTTC